This T cell receptor (beta chain) was identified in a study of T cell changes during pregnancy in multiple sclerosis. The length of the CDR3 is 16 residues. Trimming cost V 2 bases and J 4 bases; bases outside gene matches: 9. Germline assignment: CDR1 KGHSH and CDR2 LQKENI. Sequenced by immunoSEQ multiplex PCR; TCRdb stores in-frame clones only, minus some. The repertoire consists of roughly 100,000 clones, with about nine tenths occurring once and the leading ten covering 1.6%. The rearrangement joins TRBV18 to TRBJ1-1, with 8 nucleotides matching TRBD1. The sequencing here drew on peripheral blood, taken after pregnancy. The receptor was derived from a female donor with multiple sclerosis, enrolled in a pregnancy study. The CDR3 coding sequence is TGTGCCAGCTCACCAAAGCAGGGGGCGCCGGGCACTGAAGCTTTCTTT. Its protein product is CASSPKQGAPGTEAFF.